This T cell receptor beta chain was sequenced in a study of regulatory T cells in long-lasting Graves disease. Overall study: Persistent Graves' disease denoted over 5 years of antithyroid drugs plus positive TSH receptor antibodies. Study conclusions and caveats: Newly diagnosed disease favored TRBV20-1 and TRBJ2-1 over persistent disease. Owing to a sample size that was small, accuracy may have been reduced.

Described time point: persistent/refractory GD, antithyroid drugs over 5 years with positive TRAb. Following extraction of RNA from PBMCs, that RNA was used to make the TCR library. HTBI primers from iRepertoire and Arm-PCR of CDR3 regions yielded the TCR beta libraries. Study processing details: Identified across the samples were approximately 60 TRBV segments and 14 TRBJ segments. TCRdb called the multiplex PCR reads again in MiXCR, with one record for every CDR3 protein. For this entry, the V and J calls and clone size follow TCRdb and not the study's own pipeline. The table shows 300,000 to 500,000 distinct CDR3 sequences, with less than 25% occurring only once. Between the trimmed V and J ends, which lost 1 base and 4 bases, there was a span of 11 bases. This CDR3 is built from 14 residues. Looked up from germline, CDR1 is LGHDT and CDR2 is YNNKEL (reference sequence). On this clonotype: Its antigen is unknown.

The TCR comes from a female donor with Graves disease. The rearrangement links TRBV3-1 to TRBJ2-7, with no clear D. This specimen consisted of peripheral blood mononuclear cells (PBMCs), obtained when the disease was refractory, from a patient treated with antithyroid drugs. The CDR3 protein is CASSQVVRRYEQYF. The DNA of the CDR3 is TGTGCCAGCAGCCAAGTAGTGAGGCGGTACGAGCAGTACTTC.